The sequence of this T cell receptor (beta chain) was determined in a study of T cells in Graves' hyperthyroidism and ophthalmopathy. This clonotype has at least ten counts. Researchers took RNA transcripts and amplified the TCR beta CDR3 regions from them. The primer set for the first-round RT-PCR of the TCR CDR3 was HTBI. From the multiplex PCR reads, TCRdb called clonotypes with MiXCR, one entry per CDR3 protein. The sample includes roughly 500,000 distinct CDR3 sequences, 46% of them seen just once. V lost 5 bases and J 3 bases, leaving 13 bases between the germline ends. Germline V lookup: CDR1 MNHEY, CDR2 SVGAGI. The CDR3 length is 14 residues. Uncontrolled infection, other autoimmune disease, pregnancy or lactation excluded patients.

The J gene is TRBJ2-5, the V gene TRBV6-5, with D unresolved. This clonotype was sampled from an adult woman with Graves' disease, either hyperthyroidism or ophthalmopathy (not recorded which). The sample taken for sequencing was peripheral blood or thyroid tissue (not recorded which). CDR3 sequence: CASSTPGVKETQYF. In DNA, the CDR3 is TGTGCCAGCAGTACACCAGGAGTAAAAGAGACCCAGTACTTC.